Shown below are 20 T cell receptor beta chains from a single sample sequenced in a study of blood T cell repertoires in COVID-19. Libraries were prepared by immunoSEQ multiplex PCR; TCRdb keeps only in-frame clonotypes and omits some of them. The table shows around 57,000 clones, with roughly 87% occurring only once. The sample consisted of peripheral blood. The receptors come from an elderly woman with COVID-19, enrolled during active disease.

The chain recombines TRBV18 with TRBJ2-1, with 8 bases matching TRBD1. With 0 bases clipped from V and 9 bases from J, the junction kept 4 bases outside the gene matches. Germline loops: CDR1 KGHSH, CDR2 LQKENI. The CDR3 consists of 14 residues. The CDR3 DNA sequence: TGTGCCAGCTCACCACCGGACAGGGCGGGTGAGCAGTTCTTC. It is translated as CASSPPDRAGEQFF.

The chain links TRBV4-2 to TRBJ1-1; no clear D gene. The CDR3 runs to 15 residues. Per germline, CDR1 LGHNA and CDR2 YNFKEQ. V was pared by 0 bases and J by 3 bases, with 11 bases between. The CDR3 loop reads CASSQDIAGYTEAFF. The CDR3 region has the DNA TGTGCCAGCAGCCAAGATATCGCAGGCTACACTGAAGCTTTCTTT.

The chain combines TRBV21-1 with TRBJ1-5. TRBV21-1 is an annotated pseudogene. CDR3 length: 20 residues. The DNA for the CDR3 is TGTGCCAGCAGCAACGGTGCTAATGGAGGGACGGGCGATAGCAATCAGCCCCAGCATTTT. This translates into CASSNGANGGTGDSNQPQHF.

This chain uses TRBV5-6 with TRBJ1-2, with 12 positions matching TRBD1. This CDR3 has 15 residues. Trimming removed 3 bases from V and 8 bases from J; junction bases left unmatched: 8. Germline lookup yields CDR1 SGHDT and CDR2 YYEEEE. In DNA form, the CDR3 reads TGTGCCAGCAGCTCACCGGGACAGGGGGCTTGGGGCTACACCTTC. Protein sequence: CASSSPGQGAWGYTF.

CDR3 bases: TGTGCCAGCAGCTTAGTCAGTAGCAATCAGCCCCAGCATTTT. This sequence encodes CASSLVSSNQPQHF. This chain uses TRBV7-2 with TRBJ1-5; D is ambiguous. V dropped 1 base and J dropped 0 bases, with 4 bases sitting between them. The CDR3 length is 14 residues. Per the germline V gene, CDR1 is SGHTA and CDR2 is FQGNSA.

V usage is TRBV27 and J usage is TRBJ1-2; TRBD1 agrees at 7 bases. From germline, CDR1 is MNHEY and CDR2 SMNVEV (reference sequence). The trim removed 5 bases at V and 0 bases at J, leaving 12 bases unmatched. The CDR3 covers 17 residues. In DNA, the CDR3 is TGTGCCAGCAGTGGTTACCGGGACAGCTTTACTAACTATGGCTACACCTTC. Its protein product is CASSGYRDSFTNYGYTF.

The chain employs TRBV18 and TRBJ1-2; D might be TRBD1 (6 bases). The ends were cut back, 4 bases at V and 9 bases at J, with 12 bases in the middle. The length of the CDR3 is 12 residues. Germline CDR1 and CDR2: KGHSH and LQKENI. The CDR3 sequence: CASSRGHFSYTF. DNA for the CDR3: TGTGCCAGCTCACGGGGACACTTTAGCTACACCTTC.

J is TRBJ1-5 and V is TRBV30; TRBD1 matches 7 bases. Germline lookup yields CDR1 GTSNPN and CDR2 SVGIG (reference sequence). This CDR3 comprises 14 residues. The junction had 11 bases not matched to a gene; V was cut back by 3 bases and J by 9 bases. CDR3 protein: CAWSLRGDVPPQHF. The CDR3 nucleotides read TGTGCCTGGAGCCTCAGGGGGGATGTCCCGCCCCAGCATTTT.

This sequence joins TRBV7-9 and TRBJ2-7; a possible D gene is TRBD1 (6 bases). Germline values: CDR1 SEHNR, CDR2 FQNEAQ (reference sequence). V was cut by 1 base and J by 2 bases, with 9 bases left in between. The CDR3 contains 14 residues. CDR3 sequence: CASSLDRVPYEQYF. For the CDR3, the DNA is TGTGCCAGCAGCTTAGACAGGGTCCCCTACGAGCAGTACTTC.

J is TRBJ2-7 and V is TRBV15, with 7 nucleotides matching TRBD1. The CDR3 is 12 residues long. Germline lookup yields CDR1 LNHNV and CDR2 YYDKDF (reference sequence). Trimming at V came to 5 bases and at J to 5 bases, leaving 3 bases not matched to a gene. This chain's CDR3 is CATSQTGNEQYF. The CDR3 nucleotides are TGTGCCACCAGCCAGACAGGGAACGAGCAGTACTTC. The complete variable domain, with remaining parts taken from reference TRBV15 and TRBJ2-7, reads DAMVIQNPRYQVTQFGKPVTLSCSQTLNHNVMYWYQQKSSQAPKLLFHYYDKDFNNEADTPDNFQSRRPNTSFCFLDIRSPGLGDTAMYLCATSQTGNEQYFGPGTRLTVT.

The genes are TRBV3-1 (or the pseudogene TRBV3-2) and TRBJ2-7, with 9 bases fitting TRBD2. Germline-derived CDR1 and CDR2 are LGHDT and YNNKEL (reference sequence). The CDR3 is 14 amino acids. V was pared by 4 bases and J by 6 bases, with 7 bases of the junction left unmatched. CDR3 protein: CASSRGGGPGEQYF. CDR3 coding DNA: TGTGCCAGCAGCCGCGGGGGGGGGCCGGGCGAGCAGTACTTC.

The genes are TRBV3-1 (or the pseudogene TRBV3-2) and TRBJ2-5, with D unclear. The CDR3 length is 12 residues. The ends were cut back, 4 bases at V and 9 bases at J, with 12 bases in the middle. CDR1 and CDR2 from the germline V gene are LGHDT and YNNKEL (reference sequence). CDR3 coding DNA: TGTGCCAGCAGCCCCCAGGCGTCGGCCCAGTACTTC. Its translation: CASSPQASAQYF.

The chain joins TRBV6-1 to TRBJ1-1; 11 positions match TRBD1. Germline CDR1 MNHNS, CDR2 SASEGT. After removal of 4 bases from V and 3 bases from J, the junction contained 7 bases not matched to a gene. CDR3 length equals 16 residues. This chain's CDR3 is CASSAGTGGKDTEAFF. CDR3 coding DNA: TGTGCCAGCAGTGCCGGGACAGGGGGAAAGGACACTGAAGCTTTCTTT.

J is TRBJ2-3 and V is TRBV23-1, with D possibly being TRBD1 (5 bases). TRBV23-1 is an open reading frame whose function is uncertain. V lost 1 base and J 8 bases, leaving 13 bases between the germline ends. The CDR3 loop spans 14 amino acids. This chain's CDR3 is CASSQWTDQGTQYF. CDR3 DNA: TGCGCCAGCAGTCAATGGACGGACCAGGGTACGCAGTATTTT.

The rearrangement links TRBV5-1 to TRBJ1-2; D perhaps matches TRBD1 (5 bases). Trimming stripped 0 bases from V and 4 bases from J, with 13 bases between. Germline V gene lookup returns CDR1 SGHRS and CDR2 YFSETQ. The CDR3 has 15 residues. The DNA for the CDR3 is TGCGCCAGCAGCTTGGTCCCACAGGCGTCCTATGGCTACACCTTC. Amino acid sequence: CASSLVPQASYGYTF.

As regards this clone: The sample holds other DNA sequences that translate to the same CDR3. The chain joins TRBV5-1 to TRBJ1-4, with D tentatively TRBD1 (6 bases). This CDR3 has 14 amino acids. The germline V gene has CDR1 SGHRS and CDR2 YFSETQ. Deletions cut 0 bases from V and 7 bases from J, with 10 bases between. The CDR3, as DNA: TGCGCCAGCAGCTTGGGGGGGCTCGGTGAAAAACTGTTTTTT. Translated, it gives CASSLGGLGEKLFF.

This rearrangement joins TRBV11-2 to TRBJ2-3; TRBD1 agrees at 9 bases. Germline loops: CDR1 SGHAT, CDR2 FQNNGV. After removal of 5 bases from V and 2 bases from J, the junction contained 5 bases not matched to a gene. This CDR3 region has 15 residues. The CDR3 here is CASSVGTGYTDTQYF. The CDR3 region has the DNA TGTGCCAGCAGCGTCGGGACAGGGTACACAGATACGCAGTATTTT.

This clone is a singleton in its sample. V and J are TRBV7-9 and TRBJ1-1, with D maybe TRBD1 (5 bases). The germline V and J ends were trimmed by 1 base and 1 base, with 10 bases remaining between them. Germline CDR1 is SEHNR and CDR2 is FQNEAQ (reference sequence). The CDR3 has 15 amino acids. The CDR3 loop reads CASSLVGHPNTEAFF. CDR3 nucleotides: TGTGCCAGCAGCTTAGTCGGACACCCGAACACTGAAGCTTTCTTT.

In this sample, this clone turned up once. The CDR3 sequence is CASSARPLGLAGLAGELFF. CDR3 DNA: TGCGCCAGCAGCGCCCGCCCCCTGGGGCTAGCGGGGTTAGCCGGGGAGCTGTTTTTT. The chain has TRBV5-1 and TRBJ2-2; 9 nucleotides match TRBD2. The J segment lost 6 bases and the V segment lost 4 bases, leaving 19 bases of the junction unmatched. The CDR3 is made up of 19 amino acids. In germline, CDR1 is SGHRS, CDR2 YFSETQ.

The gene calls are TRBV5-1 and TRBJ1-1; 9 nucleotides align to TRBD1. The CDR3 is made up of 14 amino acids. With V trimmed by 2 bases and J by 7 bases, 6 bases remained unmatched. Germline loops: CDR1 SGHRS, CDR2 YFSETQ. Here the CDR3 DNA reads TGCGCCAGCAGCTTTGGGGGACAGGGACTTGAAGCTTTCTTT. It encodes CASSFGGQGLEAFF.